Below are 32 T cell receptor beta chains sequenced from a single sample in a study of cytomegalovirus exposure and HLA in healthy donors. Researchers ran the PCR with 60 Vbeta and 13 Jbeta primers. Only in-frame clones appear in the TCRdb table, and some are missing; sequencing was by immunoSEQ multiplex PCR. The table records around 200,000 clones, around 75% of them present only once. Sequenced input: PBMCs. The receptor source for this set is a male donor in good health and CMV-seronegative.

The genes are TRBV6-5 and TRBJ1-5; D is uncertain. The CDR3 is made up of 12 amino acids. The V end was cut by 5 bases, the J end by 6 bases, with 8 bases between. The germline CDR1 and CDR2 sequences are MNHEY and SVGAGI. CDR3 in DNA: TGTGCCAGCAGTCAGACGGGTCAGCCCCAGCATTTT. Protein: CASSQTGQPQHF.

This clone came up a few times. The V gene is TRBV7-9, the J gene TRBJ2-7; D is unclear. The V end was cut by 4 bases, the J end by 7 bases, with 8 bases between. CDR3 length: 11 amino acids. In germline, CDR1 is SEHNR, CDR2 FQNEAQ (reference sequence). CDR3 sequence: CASSSAMEQYF. CDR3 DNA: TGTGCCAGCAGCTCCGCTATGGAGCAGTACTTC.

The V call is TRBV4-1, the J call TRBJ2-7; a weak D match, TRBD1 (7 bases). Trimming shortened V by 0 bases and J by 2 bases, and 11 bases separated the two germline ends. The CDR3 length is 15 residues. Germline V gives CDR1 MGHRA, CDR2 YSYEKL. CDR3 residues: CASSQDAGGTYEQYF. In DNA form, the CDR3 reads TGCGCCAGCAGCCAAGATGCAGGGGGGACCTACGAGCAGTACTTC.

The J gene is TRBJ2-3, the V gene TRBV28; 8 positions match TRBD1. There are 15 residues in the CDR3. Germline V gene lookup returns CDR1 MDHEN and CDR2 SYDVKM. The V gene end was trimmed by 3 bases and the J gene end by 4 bases; junction bases not matched to a gene: 6. The CDR3 loop is CASSFLTGAPDTQYF. CDR3 DNA sequence: TGTGCCAGCAGTTTCCTGACAGGGGCCCCAGATACGCAGTATTTT. The full variable domain, its missing parts supplied by reference TRBV28 and TRBJ2-3, is DVKVTQSSRYLVKRTGEKVFLECVQDMDHENMFWYRQDPGLGLRLIYFSYDVKMKEKGDIPEGYSVSREKKERFSLILESASTNQTSMYLCASSFLTGAPDTQYFGPGTRLTVL.

The J gene is TRBJ2-7, the V gene TRBV6-5, with D maybe TRBD2 (6 bases). The CDR3 is 15 residues long. Per germline, CDR1 MNHEY and CDR2 SVGAGI. Trimming left V 4 bases short and J 1 base short, with 14 bases between. CDR3: CASSFQFGTSYEQYF. CDR3 nucleotides: TGTGCCAGCAGTTTCCAATTCGGGACTTCCTACGAGCAGTACTTC.

This clone was found once. J is TRBJ1-2 and V is TRBV30; D call uncertain. The CDR3 covers 12 residues. Germline CDR1 and CDR2: GTSNPN and SVGIG (reference sequence). V was pared by 0 bases and J by 8 bases, with 10 bases between. The CDR3 DNA reads as TGTGCCTGGAGTGTACGAGGGTACGGCTACACCTTC. It specifies CAWSVRGYGYTF.

This clone was observed a handful of times. The chain employs TRBV7-9 and TRBJ2-3; the match to TRBD2 covers 9 bases. The CDR3 spans 14 residues. V lost 4 bases, J lost 6 bases, and 5 bases stayed unmatched. The germline V gene encodes CDR1 SEHNR and CDR2 FQNEAQ (reference sequence). The CDR3 nucleotides read TGTGCCAGCAGCTGGGTAGCGGGAGTGGATACGCAGTATTTT. Encoded protein: CASSWVAGVDTQYF.

The rearrangement links TRBV27 to TRBJ2-1; 9 bases map to TRBD2. Looked up from germline, CDR1 is MNHEY and CDR2 is SMNVEV (reference sequence). V lost 6 bases, J lost 8 bases, and 14 bases stayed unmatched. The CDR3 is 16 amino acids. This chain's CDR3 is CASSTERGAKVYEQFF. For the CDR3, the DNA is TGTGCCAGCAGCACTGAGCGGGGGGCAAAGGTCTATGAGCAGTTCTTC.

This clone has only one observation. A far larger clone is one nucleotide away, so this likely arose from a read error. The V call is TRBV5-6, the J call TRBJ2-3; D not certain. Germline CDR1 SGHDT, CDR2 YYEEEE. The CDR3 extends over 12 amino acids. V gave up 3 bases and J gave up 2 bases, with 4 bases separating them. CDR3 nucleotides: TGTGCCAGCAGCTCACTCACAGATACGCAGTATTTT. It is translated as CASSSLTDTQYF.

The rearrangement uses TRBV7-9 and TRBJ1-6; TRBD1 might be the D (6 bases). The CDR3 has 15 amino acids. Trimming took 1 base from V and 8 from J, leaving 12 bases between them. CDR1 and CDR2 from the germline V gene are SEHNR and FQNEAQ (reference sequence). This CDR3 is CASSLGQGYDSPLHF. The CDR3 coding sequence is TGTGCCAGCAGCTTAGGTCAGGGGTACGATTCACCCCTCCACTTT.

CDR3 loop: CASSSTGVSNQPQHF. Here the CDR3 DNA reads TGTGCCAGCAGCAGTACAGGGGTTAGCAATCAGCCCCAGCATTTT. The chain employs TRBV6-5 and TRBJ1-5; the match to TRBD1 covers 7 bases. The CDR3 loop spans 15 amino acids. Losses at the gene ends were 6 bases for V and 0 bases for J; bases not matched to a gene: 5. CDR1 is MNHEY and CDR2 is SVGAGI in the germline V gene.

CDR3 coding DNA: TGCGCCAGCAGATTGAGCGGGGGCGCCACTGGGGCCAACGTCCTGACTTTC. It codes for CASRLSGGATGANVLTF. This rearrangement joins TRBV5-1 to TRBJ2-6; 8 nucleotides line up with TRBD2. Germline V gene lookup returns CDR1 SGHRS and CDR2 YFSETQ. The CDR3 has 17 amino acids. V shed 5 bases, J shed 2 bases, and the junction held 9 bases outside the gene matches.

This clone occurred a few times. The gene calls are TRBV6-1 and TRBJ2-7; 7 nucleotides align to TRBD2. This CDR3 has 14 residues. The germline gives CDR1 MNHNS, CDR2 SASEGT. The V gene end was trimmed by 5 bases and the J gene end by 3 bases; junction bases not matched to a gene: 7. CDR3 sequence: CASSPKTSRYEQYF. CDR3 nucleotide sequence: TGTGCCAGCAGTCCCAAGACTAGCCGCTACGAGCAGTACTTC.

The J gene is TRBJ1-2, the V gene TRBV4-1; maybe TRBD1 (5 bases). CDR3 length equals 14 residues. The V end was cut by 0 bases, the J end by 4 bases, with 9 bases between. Germline assignment: CDR1 MGHRA and CDR2 YSYEKL. CDR3 sequence (DNA): TGCGCCAGCAGCCAAGATCTAGGGGCCTATGGCTACACCTTC. Amino acids: CASSQDLGAYGYTF.

The chain links TRBV29-1 to TRBJ2-1; D perhaps matches TRBD2 (6 bases). The length of the CDR3 is 13 residues. The V end was cut by 5 bases, the J end by 8 bases, with 16 bases between. CDR1 SQVTM and CDR2 ANQGSEA come from the germline V gene. This CDR3 reads CSVRGRRDHEQFF. In nucleotides, the CDR3 is TGCAGCGTTCGGGGTCGGCGGGACCATGAGCAGTTCTTC.

The chain employs TRBV30 and TRBJ2-1; D is possibly TRBD1 (6 bases). V was pared by 5 bases and J by 8 bases, with 7 bases between. CDR1 is GTSNPN and CDR2 is SVGIG in the germline V gene (reference sequence). This CDR3 has 10 amino acids. The CDR3 DNA sequence: TGTGCCTGGGGGGGCCATGAGCAGTTCTTC. Protein: CAWGGHEQFF.

This chain links TRBV7-2 with TRBJ2-3, with 10 bases identical to TRBD2. This CDR3 region has 17 residues. V was pared by 2 bases and J by 9 bases, with 14 bases of the junction left unmatched. CDR1 SGHTA and CDR2 FQGNSA come from the germline V gene. Here the CDR3 DNA reads TGTGCCAGCAGCTTACGGGGAATGGGACTAGCGACTATGACGCAGTATTTT. Amino acid sequence: CASSLRGMGLATMTQYF.

The count of this clone is one. V gene TRBV30 combines with J gene TRBJ1-1, with TRBD1 matching over 8 bases. With V trimmed by 7 bases and J by 4 bases, 11 bases remained unmatched. The V gene's germline CDR1 is GTSNPN and CDR2 SVGIG (reference sequence). The CDR3 consists of 14 residues. The CDR3 nucleotides read TGTGCCTCAGCAAGACAGGGGATCTTCACTGAAGCTTTCTTT. Translation: CASARQGIFTEAFF.

The chain employs TRBV30 and TRBJ2-3; no reliable D call. Trimming removed 5 bases from V and 0 bases from J, with 12 bases in between. The germline V gene encodes CDR1 GTSNPN and CDR2 SVGIG (reference sequence). The CDR3 extends over 14 amino acids. CDR3 coding DNA: TGTGCCTGGGGAAGAGGAGTGAGCACAGATACGCAGTATTTT. Translation gives CAWGRGVSTDTQYF.

CDR3 nucleotide sequence: TGTGCCAGCAGTGTGTCTCCGGGAGGGCGCTACGAGCAGTACTTC. It yields the protein CASSVSPGGRYEQYF. This chain connects TRBV2 to TRBJ2-7; 8 bases agree with TRBD2. V trimming: 4 bases; J trimming: 3 bases; junction bases outside the gene matches: 8. Germline assignment: CDR1 SNHLY and CDR2 FYNNEI. CDR3 length equals 15 residues.

This clone was observed a handful of times. This chain joins TRBV30 and TRBJ1-3; no clear D. Germline loops: CDR1 GTSNPN, CDR2 SVGIG (reference sequence). The CDR3 totals 16 residues. The V gene lost 4 bases and the J gene lost 1 base, with 17 bases spanning the gap. CDR3 DNA sequence: TGTGCCTGGACCTGGGGAGGGATCACTTCTGGAAACACCATATATTTT. As protein: CAWTWGGITSGNTIYF. The full variable domain, rest sourced from reference TRBV30 and TRBJ1-3, is SQTIHQWPATLVQPVGSPLSLECTVEGTSNPNLYWYRQAAGRGLQLLFYSVGIGQISSEVPQNLSASRPQDRQFILSSKKLLLSDSGFYLCAWTWGGITSGNTIYFGEGSWLTVV.

This clone occurred a few times. The rearrangement joins TRBV6-5 to TRBJ1-3; 7 bases are a match to TRBD1. The ends lost 1 base at V and 2 bases at J; junction bases unmatched: 2. This CDR3 is 15 amino acids long. Germline V gene lookup returns CDR1 MNHEY and CDR2 SVGAGI. The CDR3 DNA reads as TGTGCCAGCAGTTACTACGGACAGGCTGGAAACACCATATATTTT. It yields the protein CASSYYGQAGNTIYF.

The chain combines TRBV6-5 with TRBJ1-5; possible D gene TRBD1, 6 bases. There are 15 residues in the CDR3. V lost 2 bases, J lost 3 bases, and 11 bases lay in between. CDR1 MNHEY and CDR2 SVGAGI come from the germline V gene. CDR3 amino acids: CASSYARTDNQPQHF. As DNA, the CDR3 is TGTGCCAGCAGTTACGCACGGACAGACAATCAGCCCCAGCATTTT.

Turning to this clone: Other DNA sequences within the sample encode an identical CDR3. V gene TRBV4-1 combines with J gene TRBJ2-3; TRBD2 matches 9 bases. The V segment lost 3 bases and the J segment 0 bases; nucleotides outside the gene matches: 4. The CDR3 runs 16 residues. Germline-derived CDR1 and CDR2 are MGHRA and YSYEKL. The CDR3: CASSQYSGGSTDTQYF. CDR3 nucleotides: TGCGCCAGCAGCCAGTACAGCGGGGGGAGCACAGATACGCAGTATTTT.

This chain links TRBV4-2 with TRBJ2-3; perhaps TRBD2 as D (5 bases). Germline V gene sequence: CDR1 LGHNA, CDR2 YNFKEQ. Trimming left V 4 bases short and J 2 bases short, with 13 bases between. CDR3 length equals 15 residues. The CDR3 is CASSPGLAFTDTQYF. DNA for the CDR3: TGTGCCAGCAGCCCAGGCCTAGCTTTCACAGATACGCAGTATTTT.

CDR3 in DNA: TGCGCCAGCAGCCAAGTCCCGAGCGGGACCGGGGATGAGCAGTTCTTC. Translation: CASSQVPSGTGDEQFF. The V and J genes are TRBV4-3 and TRBJ2-1, with 7 nucleotides matching TRBD2. In germline, CDR1 is LGHNA, CDR2 YSLEER. Unmatched junction bases numbered 11, after V lost 1 base and J lost 8 bases. The CDR3 length is 16 residues.

The chain employs TRBV10-3 and TRBJ1-2; D might be TRBD1 (5 bases). V was pared by 4 bases and J by 6 bases, with 15 bases between. Germline values: CDR1 ENHRY, CDR2 SYGVKD. The CDR3 consists of 14 residues. Written as DNA, the CDR3 is TGTGCCATCAGTGCCTCACCCGCCAGGGATGGCTACACCTTC. It encodes CAISASPARDGYTF.

The rearrangement joins TRBV28 to TRBJ2-2; TRBD1 matches 7 bases. CDR1 MDHEN and CDR2 SYDVKM come from the germline V gene. V shed 6 bases and J 7 bases; nucleotides not matched to a gene: 8. This CDR3 comprises 14 residues. The CDR3 nucleotides are TGTGCCAGCAGGGACGGGACAGCTGTCGGGGAGCTGTTTTTT. Protein sequence: CASRDGTAVGELFF.

This rearrangement joins TRBV13 to TRBJ2-3; maybe TRBD1 (5 bases). Germline values: CDR1 PRHDT, CDR2 FYEKMQ (reference sequence). V was cut by 5 bases and J by 4 bases, with 16 bases left in between. The CDR3 sequence is 15 residues long. CDR3 loop: CASSPGLGRADTQYF. The CDR3 region has the DNA TGTGCCAGCAGCCCAGGCCTGGGGCGTGCAGATACGCAGTATTTT. The full variable domain, its missing parts supplied by reference TRBV13 and TRBJ2-3, is AAGVIQSPRHLIKEKRETATLKCYPIPRHDTVYWYQQGPGQDPQFLISFYEKMQSDKGSIPDRFSAQQFSDYHSELNMSSLELGDSALYFCASSPGLGRADTQYFGPGTRLTVL.

The V gene is TRBV10-3, the J gene TRBJ1-5; D may be TRBD1 (5 bases). This CDR3 comprises 13 residues. CDR1 and CDR2 (germline): ENHRY, SYGVKD. Deletions cut 3 bases from V and 4 bases from J, with 7 bases between. This chain's CDR3 is CAISDRENQPQHF. In nucleotides, the CDR3 is TGTGCCATCAGTGACAGGGAAAATCAGCCCCAGCATTTT.

This rearrangement joins TRBV30 to TRBJ2-7; 9 bases map to TRBD1. This CDR3 contains 13 residues. The V segment lost 1 base and the J segment 6 bases; nucleotides outside the gene matches: 4. Germline CDR1 and CDR2: GTSNPN and SVGIG (reference sequence). CDR3 in DNA: TGTGCCTGGAGTGGGGGGACAGGGATCGAGCAGTACTTC. It is translated as CAWSGGTGIEQYF.

The chain carries TRBV2 and TRBJ1-5; maybe TRBD1 (6 bases). Germline-derived CDR1 and CDR2 are SNHLY and FYNNEI. V was clipped by 6 bases and J by 0 bases, with 15 bases between them. The CDR3 has 16 residues. CDR3 sequence (DNA): TGTGCCAGCAGCGAACAGGGATCGGGTAGCAATCAGCCCCAGCATTTT. Translating it yields CASSEQGSGSNQPQHF.